This is a list of T cell receptor beta chains from one sample in a study of cytomegalovirus exposure and HLA in healthy donors. Profiling relied on immunoSEQ multiplex PCR, and the TCRdb table lists in-frame clones only, not all of them. The sample lists 150,000 to 200,000 clones, approximately 80% occurring once. Sequenced material: PBMCs. The receptor set was obtained from a male donor in good health and CMV-seropositive. Both conserved end residues are part of each CDR3. Clone size is given for some rows only: seen once, a few or many times, or a class if the clone is expanded.

J | V | size | CDR3
TRBJ1-5 | TRBV28 | . | CASSRGGDAQPQHF
TRBJ1-5 | TRBV10-3 | . | CAISESRQGDVYNQPQHF
TRBJ2-3 | TRBV27 | . | CASSFGRRAFTDTQYF
TRBJ2-6 | TRBV18 | . | CASSPGEGKGLSGANVLTF
TRBJ1-2 | TRBV6-1 | . | CASSEGGGNYGYTF
TRBJ1-4 | TRBV28 | . | CASSSRTGLIEKLFF
TRBJ2-1 | TRBV5-1 | . | CASSREGGIYNEQFF
TRBJ2-1 | TRBV7-6 | once | CASSLARPGYEQFF
TRBJ2-7 | TRBV19 | . | CASMGSVEGRTSGTEWGQYF
TRBJ1-2 | TRBV7-8 | . | CASSREQGSEGYGYTF
TRBJ2-1 | TRBV6-1 | . | CASIYIVGSKDEQFF
TRBJ2-7 | TRBV4-1 | . | CASSQDPTTSGLF
TRBJ2-7 | TRBV29-1 | . | CSVRGSSIVEQYF
TRBJ2-2 | TRBV5-6 | few | CASDSGTSVSNTGELFF
TRBJ1-2 | TRBV29-1 | . | CSVRDTGVDGYTF
TRBJ2-7 | TRBV9 | . | CASSVGGERNYEQYF
TRBJ1-5 | TRBV28 | . | CASRWRGDSNQPQHF
TRBJ2-1 | TRBV27 | . | CASSPGLANEQFF
TRBJ1-5 | TRBV19 | few | CASTVTGQSNQPQHF
TRBJ2-1 | TRBV30 | . | CAWTNRGRGPHNEQFF
TRBJ1-4 | TRBV7-9 | . | CASSLALDGEGEKLFF
TRBJ2-7 | TRBV10-1 | once | CASSESWASGPYEQYF